This T cell receptor beta chain was observed in a study of radiotherapy plus CTLA-4 blockade in lung cancer. About the study: Disease control was seen in approximately 31% of patients, objective responses in around 17%.

The method was immunoSEQ multiplex PCR; TCRdb's version includes in-frame clones alone and lacks a portion of them. The table lists tens of thousands of clones, around 75% of them singletons. Chemo-refractory metastatic non-small-cell lung cancer patients underwent focal radiation alongside CTLA-4 blockade with ipilimumab. Concerning this clone itself: Its target is unknown.

The study, taken as a whole, reports: After radiotherapy and ipilimumab, tumor-derived clones expanded in peripheral blood.

This CDR3 contains 13 residues. CDR1 SGHTA and CDR2 FQGNSA come from the germline V gene. Trimming stripped 5 bases from V and 6 bases from J, with 12 bases between. Source: peripheral blood, taken from a patient treated with radiotherapy plus ipilimumab. V gene TRBV7-2 combines with J gene TRBJ2-3; perhaps TRBD2 as D (7 bases). The sequence was obtained from a human donor with non-small cell lung cancer that progressed on radiotherapy plus ipilimumab. The CDR3 loop reads CASSQEGGDTQYF. The CDR3 DNA reads TGTGCCAGCAGCCAGGAGGGGGGGGATACGCAGTATTTT. Full variable domain (missing parts from reference TRBV7-2 and TRBJ2-3): GAGVSQSPSNKVTEKGKDVELRCDPISGHTALYWYRQSLGQGLEFLIYFQGNSAPDKSGLPSDRFSAERTGGSVSTLTIQRTQQEDSAVYLCASSQEGGDTQYFGPGTRLTVL.